This TCR beta chain was profiled in a study of cytomegalovirus exposure and HLA in healthy donors (dated by TCRdb to the late 2010s). About the investigation overall: In an earlier analysis of under 600 of the donors, approximately 300 Gb of sequence data and 90 million to 120 million unique TCR beta sequences from 150 million to 200 million T cells were reported. An early release covering just under 650 HLA-typed donors comprised about 300 gigabases of sequencing data and around 86 million unique TCR sequences. Among the roughly 370 genotyped donors, about 85% belonged to the genetic ancestry cluster associated with self-reported Caucasian donors. The aim of the study was to test whether cataloging public T cell receptors could identify signatures of past pathogen exposure. Using immunosequencing, the study profiled T cell repertoires from about 620 subjects and related those repertoires to cytomegalovirus serostatus. A separate validation cohort of approximately 130 different subjects was used in addition to the 666-subject first cohort. High-throughput TCR immunosequencing, statistical association of individual TCRs with disease status, and machine learning were combined to predict cytomegalovirus infection status. A later analysis re-examined previously published TCR beta repertoires from more than 550 donors and added high-resolution HLA genotyping to investigate patterns of TCR occurrence. Rather than drawing on any new phenotypic data, the later analysis identified candidate immune exposures from TCR beta sequences and the way those sequences occurred across donors. An earlier analysis of roughly 600 of the donors used high-throughput TCR beta sequencing to judge whether each TCR beta V gene segment behaved as functional or pseudogenic. Alongside the repertoire data, information on donor age, sex, ethnicity and CMV serostatus was compiled. In a later genetic analysis, genome-wide SNP genotypes for about 55% of the roughly 700 donors were used, and that subset was treated as a discovery cohort. All discovery cohort repertoires had been generated on a single sequencing platform. HLA typing covered class I and class II loci at four-digit resolution. Typing coverage varied by locus: 629-630 donors for A, B, C, DRB1 and DQB1; 522 for DQA1; nearly 610 for DPA1; fewer than 480 for DPB1. Because of strong linkage in the cohort, roughly 5 DR-DQ haplotypes were treated as single units for association and clustering. Among about 370 genotyped donors of the cohort, an average of about 240,000 unique TCR beta nucleotide sequences was sequenced per donor, of which approximately 19% were non-productive. The full study reports these points: Across donors, most TCR sequences were observed very rarely, whereas some public TCRs were present in many individuals. According to a later genetic analysis, donors in an Asian-associated ancestry cluster had fewer N-insertions in productive TCRs than the approximately 670-donor mean. Several of the top co-occurrence clusters appeared to be linked to parvovirus B19, influenza, CMV and Epstein-Barr virus, according to a later analysis. At a false discovery rate of 0.05, a later analysis linked 16,000 or so TCR beta sequences to specific HLA alleles. Broadly in line with IMGT annotations, most TCR beta V segments showed up in productive rearrangements about 90% or about 30% of the time in an earlier analysis of around 600 of the donors. A later analysis found that TCR association rates varied across HLA loci, with DRB1 alleles showing the most associated TCRs and HLA-C alleles the fewest. In a later analysis, HLA-associated TCR beta chains showed more clonal expansion and lower generation probabilities than non-associated chains that were equally common. For the cohort, immune exposure information was limited to CMV serostatus. In this cohort, only TCR beta chains were sequenced, and detectable features were limited by the absence of alpha or paired-chain data. Because the 87-base-pair reads could not distinguish some IMGT-functional V segments, including TRBV6-2 and TRBV6-3, those segments were excluded. The classifier was reported to diagnose cytomegalovirus status with high specificity and sensitivity in both the original cohort and the validation cohort. A cluster of highly shared sequence variants was judged likely to represent a technical artifact of the sequencing pipeline. The earlier analysis of a few hundred of the donors excluded over 15 rarely observed V segments, including chromosome 9 orphons, because counts were too low. Linkage disequilibrium might explain the correlated functional status among segregating V segments, but an unknown experimental factor could not be ruled out. Most CMV-associated TCR beta chains appeared to be HLA-restricted in a later analysis, and the HLA associations seemed to be driven largely by CMV exposure. The authors suggested that the approach could potentially be extended to other disease states and immunological phenotypes. Because some donors lacked HLA typing at each locus, the association tests relied only on the typed subset. The study gave a list of 150 to 200 TCR beta chains associated with cytomegalovirus. A further reported finding was that TCR beta sequences accurately predicted the HLA-A and HLA-B alleles for most subjects in the first cohort. When HLA alleles, especially DR and DQ, strongly co-occurred, attributing TCR associations to individual alleles was difficult. An association between a missense DCLRE1C variant and V-gene and J-gene trimming of TCR beta chains was found in a later genetic analysis and replicated in an independent cohort. A few of the identified cytomegalovirus-associated TCR beta chains were confirmed in vitro to be specific for cytomegalovirus antigens. Roughly uniform sequencing depth across donors was assumed in presence/absence analyses, although this assumption may not hold.

The cohort comprised more than 550 healthy bone marrow donors. All cohort members were sampled while nominally healthy, although unrecorded immune exposures were likely present. The donor was CMV seronegative and belonged to the group of 380 or so seronegative cohort members. A peripheral blood sample was collected from each donor, and TCR beta sequencing was performed on peripheral blood mononuclear cells. The Qiagen DNeasy Blood Extraction Kit was used to extract genomic DNA from the blood cell samples. The library relied on the immunoSEQ multiplex PCR assay. For the multiplex PCR, a mixture combining 60 forward primers for TCR Vbeta segments and 13 reverse primers for TCR Jbeta segments was used. A multiplex PCR assay on genomic DNA amplified the CDR3 region of rearranged TCR beta genes. Amplified TCR beta libraries were sequenced as 87-base-pair reads on the Illumina HiSeq System. The paper's data handling went like this. In a later analysis, approximately 74 million unique TCR beta chains were counted across the 500 to 850 repertoires, and roughly 11 million of these chains were shared by at least two donors. A nearest-neighbor algorithm error-corrected the raw reads and collapsed the reads into unique sequences, merging closely related sequences to remove PCR and sequencing errors. V, D and J gene segments were assigned by aligning CDR3 sequences to IMGT reference sequences. For a sequence to be retained, at least a six-nucleotide match to both a V gene segment and a J gene segment was required. A rearrangement counted as productive if the CDR3 had no stop codons and remained in frame with V and J, and every other rearrangement counted as non-productive. CDR3 was defined by IMGT convention, running from the second conserved V-encoded cysteine to the conserved J-encoded phenylalanine. The earlier analysis of fewer than 750 of the donors excluded sequences that lacked an unambiguous match to a single V gene segment. In an earlier analysis of about 590 of the donors, a V segment was called functional when productive rearrangements were above 56.7%, and segregating when the standard deviation between donors exceeded 5%. A statistical classification framework was built to diagnose cytomegalovirus status from the catalog of TCR beta chain sequences. In a later analysis, V and J genes were assigned by comparing TCR nucleotide sequences against IMGT/GENE-DB human TR gene sequences. In a later analysis, CDR3 sequences and most-parsimonious VDJ recombination scenarios were assigned using the TCRdist pipeline. In a later analysis, each TCR beta chain was defined by its CDR3 amino acid sequence together with its V-gene family, and reads lacking a unique V-gene family were excluded. As a way to deal with suspected cross-contamination and a sequencing artifact, a later analysis dropped nearly 600 nucleotide sequences that were highly shared and had low generation probability. In a later analysis, a clonal expansion index for each public chain was calculated from normalized within-repertoire ranks of inferred template counts. A later analysis computed generation probabilities with a VDJ recombination model fitted to out-of-frame rearrangements, and checked the results against IGoR. In a later analysis, hypergeometric tests were used to score TCR-TCR, TCR-HLA and TCR-CMV co-occurrence, with a repertoire-size bias correction applied to TCR pairs. In a later analysis, false discovery rates were estimated by permuting HLA or CMV assignments 20 times. In a later analysis, co-occurring TCRs were grouped using DBSCAN, with TCRdist sequence similarity added in when clustering inside HLA-allele-positive subsets. Repertoires with fewer than 30,000 or more than 120,000 public chains were left out of co-occurrence clustering, as were about 5 repertoires with anomalous nucleotide sharing. The table was pulled from immuneACCESS by TCRdb, which kept in-frame rearrangements only. Such tables lose some clones; where checked, under half of the loss comes from unresolved V genes, and the rest has no known cause. V and J calls and clone size are copied from that table; D and trimming were computed from the DNA. Within this sample are about 110,000 clones, with roughly three quarters of them counted one time only. The top ten hold about 6% of the sample.

CDR1 is given as SEHNR and CDR2 as FQNEAQ, both from the germline V gene (reference sequence). V is reduced by 5 bases and J by 0 bases, leaving a spacing of 7 bases between them. Its CDR3 holds 14 amino acids, cysteine through phenylalanine. The retained sequence is limited to the CDR3, 42 bases, with the frame set at the first base. This clone has a handful of counts. No antigen is known for it. Base qualities are missing; no much larger clone stands one base away. The source material was PBMCs. The TCR sequence derives from a male donor in good health and CMV-seronegative. The chain uses TRBV7-9 and TRBJ1-4, with an unclear D gene assignment. The CDR3 protein: CASSQAATNEKLFF. The DNA sequence is TGTGCCAGCAGCCAAGCTGCAACTAATGAAAAACTGTTTTTT.